Listed here are 25 T cell receptor beta chains from one sample, sequenced in a study of T cell responses to AZD1222 COVID-19 vaccine. TCRdb's table, derived via immunoSEQ multiplex PCR, lists solely in-frame clones and lacks some. The top ten hold less than 1.3% of the sample, which has about 150,000 clones, approximately 88% seen once. The material sequenced was peripheral blood, taken 28 days after the second AZD1222 dose. Every receptor here comes from an adult who received the AZD1222 COVID-19 vaccine.

V and J are TRBV10-1 and TRBJ2-7; D ambiguous. Between the trimmed V and J ends, which lost 4 bases and 4 bases, there was a span of 8 bases. There are 12 residues in the CDR3. The V gene's germline CDR1 is WNHNN and CDR2 SYGVQD (reference sequence). CDR3 amino acids: CASSAERYEQYF. DNA for the CDR3: TGCGCCAGCAGTGCAGAACGGTACGAGCAGTACTTC.

This rearrangement joins TRBV5-1 to TRBJ1-2; D is undetermined. Per the germline V gene, CDR1 is SGHRS and CDR2 is YFSETQ. Trimming removed 1 base at V and 6 bases at J, with 16 bases between. The CDR3 is 15 residues long. The CDR3 region is CASSLTADTGDGYTF. CDR3 coding DNA: TGCGCCAGCAGCTTGACCGCAGATACCGGCGATGGCTACACCTTC.

CDR3 loop: CASSWGLAGALGTQYF. CDR3 DNA: TGTGCCAGCAGTTGGGGACTAGCGGGGGCTCTTGGTACGCAGTATTTT. The V gene is TRBV27, the J gene TRBJ2-3; TRBD2 agrees at 14 bases. The CDR3 has 16 amino acids. Trimming removed 4 bases from V and 8 bases from J; junction bases left unmatched: 8. Germline loops: CDR1 MNHEY, CDR2 SMNVEV (reference sequence).

This sequence joins TRBV6-5 and TRBJ1-1; no clear D gene. The CDR3 loop spans 13 amino acids. V was clipped by 8 bases and J by 4 bases, with 14 bases between them. Per germline, CDR1 MNHEY and CDR2 SVGAGI. The CDR3 loop reads CASFEGAVTEAFF. CDR3 nucleotides: TGTGCCAGCTTCGAAGGAGCAGTCACTGAAGCTTTCTTT.

The CDR3 loop is CASSLGQISNQPQHF. The CDR3 DNA reads as TGTGCCAGCAGCTTAGGACAAATTAGCAATCAGCCCCAGCATTTT. The chain employs TRBV11-2 and TRBJ1-5; no reliable D call. The germline V and J ends were trimmed by 1 base and 0 bases, with 7 bases remaining between them. The CDR3 spans 15 residues. Per the germline V gene, CDR1 is SGHAT and CDR2 is FQNNGV.

This chain uses TRBV4-1 with TRBJ2-7; 8 bases align to TRBD2. The V and J ends lost 1 base and 3 bases, in that order; junction bases with no gene match: 8. This CDR3 comprises 16 residues. Germline V gives CDR1 MGHRA, CDR2 YSYEKL. The DNA for the CDR3 is TGCGCCAGCAGCCAAGGCGGGGGGCTAATGGGCTACGAGCAGTACTTC. Translating it yields CASSQGGGLMGYEQYF.

This chain connects TRBV27 to TRBJ2-1; TRBD2 aligns across 11 bases. Trimming took 6 bases from V and 0 from J; bases not matched to a gene: 7. Germline V CDR1 and CDR2: MNHEY, SMNVEV (reference sequence). The CDR3 is made up of 17 amino acids. The chain's CDR3 is CASSLSSGGISYNEQFF. CDR3 sequence (DNA): TGTGCCAGCAGCCTATCTAGCGGGGGGATCTCCTACAATGAGCAGTTCTTC.

V usage is TRBV27 and J usage is TRBJ2-7; the match to TRBD2 covers 13 bases. V shed 2 bases and J 6 bases; nucleotides not matched to a gene: 7. The CDR3 sequence is 16 residues long. Per the germline V gene, CDR1 is MNHEY and CDR2 is SMNVEV (reference sequence). DNA of the CDR3: TGTGCCAGCAGTTTACGACTAGCGGGGGGAATGGGCGAGCAGTACTTC. Protein: CASSLRLAGGMGEQYF.

This chain connects TRBV11-2 to TRBJ2-1; 7 bases match TRBD2. Germline CDR1 reads SGHAT; CDR2 reads FQNNGV. Trimming cost V 5 bases and J 0 bases; bases outside gene matches: 7. The CDR3 is 16 residues long. Here the CDR3 DNA reads TGTGCCAGCAGCCTACGCTTAGCGGGCTCCTACAATGAGCAGTTCTTC. Encoded protein: CASSLRLAGSYNEQFF.

This clone was seen only a few times. This rearrangement joins TRBV19 to TRBJ2-2, with 8 bases lining up with TRBD1. CDR3 size: 15 residues. V trimming: 1 base; J trimming: 5 bases; junction bases outside the gene matches: 3. Germline V gives CDR1 LNHDA, CDR2 SQIVND (reference sequence). CDR3 DNA: TGTGCCAGTAGTATAGGACAGGGGCGGACCGGGGAGCTGTTTTTT. Translating gives CASSIGQGRTGELFF.

The chain uses TRBV6-2 or TRBV6-3 and TRBJ1-1; possibly TRBD1 for D (5 bases). The CDR3 is 17 amino acids. The V gene's germline CDR1 is MNHEY and CDR2 SVGEGT. V lost 1 base, J lost 5 bases, and 20 bases lay in between. The DNA for the CDR3 is TGTGCCAGCAGTTACTACTCCGCCGCGGGGGGACGAACTGAAGCTTTCTTT. It codes for CASSYYSAAGGRTEAFF.

The V call is TRBV4-1, the J call TRBJ2-7; D is uncertain. Germline values: CDR1 MGHRA, CDR2 YSYEKL. V shed 1 base and J shed 0 bases, with 10 bases lying between them. The CDR3 runs to 15 residues. The CDR3 region has the DNA TGCGCCAGCAGCCAAGTCGGACGGAACTCCTACGAGCAGTACTTC. Residues: CASSQVGRNSYEQYF.

The genes are TRBV7-9 and TRBJ1-2, with TRBD1 identical over 7 bases. The ends lost 4 bases at V and 2 bases at J; junction bases unmatched: 10. The CDR3 length is 16 residues. Germline CDR1 is SEHNR and CDR2 is FQNEAQ (reference sequence). CDR3 in amino acids: CASSSKPGTENYGYTF. CDR3 nucleotides: TGTGCCAGCAGCTCAAAACCCGGGACAGAAAACTATGGCTACACCTTC.

This sequence joins TRBV30 and TRBJ1-2, with TRBD1 identical over 7 bases. From germline, CDR1 is GTSNPN and CDR2 SVGIG (reference sequence). CDR3 length: 13 amino acids. Trimming removed 7 bases from V and 3 bases from J; junction bases left unmatched: 8. CDR3 sequence: CASRTGRHYGYTF. CDR3 nucleotide sequence: TGTGCCTCCCGGACAGGTAGGCACTATGGCTACACCTTC. Supplemented by reference TRBV30 and TRBJ1-2, the full variable domain reads SQTIHQWPATLVQPVGSPLSLECTVEGTSNPNLYWYRQAAGRGLQLLFYSVGIGQISSEVPQNLSASRPQDRQFILSSKKLLLSDSGFYLCASRTGRHYGYTFGSGTRLTVV.

This clone has a single count. The chain uses TRBV5-1 and TRBJ1-4; 9 bases map to TRBD1. Looked up from germline, CDR1 is SGHRS and CDR2 is YFSETQ. V trimming: 4 bases; J trimming: 7 bases; junction bases outside the gene matches: 5. This CDR3 comprises 14 residues. CDR3 nucleotides: TGCGCCAGCAGCCGGGACAGGGCTCCTGAAAAACTGTTTTTT. Its protein product is CASSRDRAPEKLFF.

The V call is TRBV19, the J call TRBJ2-4, with 9 bases matching TRBD1. V gave up 6 bases and J gave up 0 bases; unmatched junction bases: 21. CDR3 length: 21 amino acids. The germline CDR1 and CDR2 sequences are LNHDA and SQIVND (reference sequence). The CDR3 nucleotides are TGTGCCAGTAGGGCCGGGACAGGGAATGGGGTCGACGTGGGAGCCAAAAACATTCAGTACTTC. Encoded protein: CASRAGTGNGVDVGAKNIQYF.

The chain is built from TRBV5-8 and TRBJ2-6; tentative D call: TRBD1 (5 bases). CDR3 size: 18 residues. Trimming removed 0 bases at V and 0 bases at J, with 13 bases between. The germline V gene has CDR1 SGHTS and CDR2 YDEGEE. Here the CDR3 reads CASSLGWRQHSGANVLTF. The CDR3 DNA sequence: TGTGCCAGCAGCTTGGGGTGGAGACAGCACTCTGGGGCCAACGTCCTGACTTTC. Full variable domain (rest looked up from reference TRBV5-8 and TRBJ2-6): EAGVTQSPTHLIKTRGQQATLRCSPISGHTSVYWYQQALGLGLQFLLWYDEGEERNRGNFPPRFSGRQFPNYSSELNVNALELEDSALYLCASSLGWRQHSGANVLTFGAGSRLTVL.

The chain combines TRBV7-9 with TRBJ2-7, with D hard to call. The CDR3 is 13 amino acids. From germline, CDR1 is SEHNR and CDR2 FQNEAQ (reference sequence). Between the trimmed V and J ends, which lost 4 bases and 0 bases, there was a span of 7 bases. In DNA form, the CDR3 reads TGTGCCAGCAGCTCACAGAACTCCTACGAGCAGTACTTC. Translated: CASSSQNSYEQYF.

The chain combines TRBV6-5 with TRBJ2-7; D ambiguous. V lost 4 bases and J lost 3, with 13 bases in between. This CDR3 is 14 amino acids long. Germline V gives CDR1 MNHEY, CDR2 SVGAGI. The CDR3 loop reads CASSLRGSLYEQYF. The CDR3 DNA reads TGTGCCAGCAGTTTGAGAGGCAGCCTCTACGAGCAGTACTTC.

V and J are TRBV6-2 or TRBV6-3 and TRBJ1-5, with 11 nucleotides matching TRBD1. The V segment lost 2 bases and the J segment 7 bases; nucleotides outside the gene matches: 4. Germline CDR1 reads MNHEY; CDR2 reads SVGEGT. The CDR3 contains 15 residues. The CDR3 protein is CASSYGTGGGQPQHF. DNA of the CDR3: TGTGCCAGCAGTTACGGGACAGGGGGAGGACAGCCCCAGCATTTT.

The chain recombines TRBV4-1 with TRBJ2-1; D may be TRBD1 (6 bases). V was pared by 4 bases and J by 6 bases, with 13 bases between. Germline CDR1 reads MGHRA; CDR2 reads YSYEKL. The CDR3 totals 14 residues. The CDR3 coding sequence is TGCGCCAGCAGCCGATCTGGACAGTCCAATGAGCAGTTCTTC. Protein: CASSRSGQSNEQFF.

This clone was detected only a few times. The chain recombines TRBV29-1 with TRBJ2-7; a possible D gene is TRBD1 (5 bases). The CDR3 sequence is 11 residues long. Germline CDR1 and CDR2: SQVTM and ANQGSEA. Trimming took 7 bases from V and 0 from J, leaving 7 bases between them. The CDR3 loop reads CSGTTSYEQYF. The CDR3 DNA reads TGCAGCGGGACAACCTCCTACGAGCAGTACTTC.

V and J are TRBV2 and TRBJ2-3; maybe TRBD1 (6 bases). CDR1 and CDR2 from the germline V gene are SNHLY and FYNNEI. This CDR3 has 14 residues. Trimming left V 8 bases short and J 3 bases short, with 15 bases between. CDR3: CASGTPGRTDTQYF. Written as DNA, the CDR3 is TGTGCCAGCGGGACACCCGGACGGACAGATACGCAGTATTTT. The variable domain in full, completed from reference TRBV2 and TRBJ2-3, reads EPEVTQTPSHQVTQMGQEVILRCVPISNHLYFYWYRQILGQKVEFLVSFYNNEISEKSEIFDDQFSVERPDGSNFTLKIRSTKLEDSAMYFCASGTPGRTDTQYFGPGTRLTVL.

The rearrangement uses TRBV2 and TRBJ2-3; tentatively, D is TRBD1 (6 bases). CDR3 length: 12 amino acids. V was clipped by 7 bases and J by 2 bases, with 7 bases between them. Germline assignment: CDR1 SNHLY and CDR2 FYNNEI. The CDR3 DNA sequence: TGTGCCAGCAACAGGGCCACAGATACGCAGTATTTT. It yields the protein CASNRATDTQYF.

This clone was observed a few times. The CDR3 region has the DNA TGTGCCAGCAGTTATAGGGCCCTAGGGCGTCGAGCTTTCTTT. This gives the protein CASSYRALGRRAFF. This chain joins TRBV6-5 and TRBJ1-1; no reliable D call. The CDR3 runs 14 residues. Germline loops: CDR1 MNHEY, CDR2 SVGAGI. Trimming took 3 bases from V and 10 from J, leaving 18 bases between them.